The T cell receptor beta chain described here comes from a study of cytomegalovirus exposure and HLA in healthy donors. The study, taken as a whole, reports: Segments of the TCR beta V type were, in most cases, productive about 90% or about 30% of the time in an earlier analysis.

This CDR3 spans 12 amino acids. The germline CDR1 and CDR2 sequences are SEHNR and FQNEAQ (reference sequence). Trimming shortened V by 5 bases and J by 6 bases, and 8 bases separated the two germline ends. Use of 60 Vbeta and 13 Jbeta primers characterized the PCR. TCRdb's table, derived via immunoSEQ multiplex PCR, lists solely in-frame clones and lacks some. The table records 150,000 to 200,000 clones, roughly 80% of them present only once. A word on this clone: Its antigen is undetermined.

The rearrangement links TRBV7-9 to TRBJ2-1; D is undetermined. Sequenced sample: PBMCs. This clonotype was sampled from a female donor in good health and CMV-seronegative. The CDR3 DNA reads TGTGCCAGCAGCAGAATACTCAATGAGCAGTTCTTC. The encoded protein is CASSRILNEQFF.